This is a list of T cell receptor beta chains from one sample in a study of cytomegalovirus exposure and HLA in healthy donors. Produced via immunoSEQ multiplex PCR; TCRdb's table is partial and in-frame only. The sample lists approximately 140,000 clones; just over 85% were seen once. Material: PBMCs. These receptors came from a woman aged 18-35 years in good health and CMV-seropositive. CDR3s include the opening cysteine and the closing phenylalanine or tryptophan. Fields, in order: J gene, V gene, clone size, CDR3 protein. Some rows mark clone size as missing; the rest say once, few, many or name a class of expanded clone.

>TRBJ1-2|TRBV28|NA
CASSLTGGSGYTF
>TRBJ1-6|TRBV5-4|NA
CASSLPDSHNSPLHF
>TRBJ2-5|TRBV18|NA
CASSPGTSGVETQYF
>TRBJ1-1|TRBV6-4|few
CASSDSDRGTEAFF
>TRBJ1-2|TRBV7-9|NA
CASVRTGSNYGYTF
>TRBJ1-5|TRBV27|NA
CASSAGGRPNQPQHF
>TRBJ1-1|TRBV6-5|NA
CASKFGQGAGPEAFF
>TRBJ2-6|TRBV13|NA
CASSPRQARANVLTF
>TRBJ2-5|TRBV27|once
CASSRGGPPEETQYF
>TRBJ2-7|TRBV10-3|NA
CAISGAGSYEQYF
>TRBJ2-7|TRBV2|few
CASSVRTSAYEQYF
>TRBJ1-2|TRBV5-6|NA
CASSSTDRNYGYTF
>TRBJ2-7|TRBV27|NA
CASSLVASGSYEQYF
>TRBJ2-7|TRBV5-6|NA
CASSRTSGGTYEQYF
>TRBJ2-1|TRBV29-1|NA
CSVDQGTDEQFF
>TRBJ1-3|TRBV7-2|NA
CASSLGGLVSGNTIYF
>TRBJ2-2|TRBV23-1|NA
CASSPGGKRPNTGELFF
>TRBJ2-4|TRBV30|NA
CAWAVQGALASKNIQYF
>TRBJ2-7|TRBV6-1|NA
CASSERQAPYEQYF
>TRBJ2-7|TRBV7-9|NA
CASSRSWSSYEQYF
>TRBJ2-6|TRBV28|NA
CASSGSGANVLTF
>TRBJ2-7|TRBV7-9|NA
CASSLGPGAYEQYF
>TRBJ1-2|TRBV5-1|NA
CASSRTSRGSDGYTF
>TRBJ2-3|TRBV2|NA
CASGLAGGWDTQYF
>TRBJ1-2|TRBV28|NA
CASSLDRPGGYTF
>TRBJ2-7|TRBV27|NA
CASSLKDRGFYEQYF
>TRBJ2-3|TRBV4-2|NA
CASSQGLAGGATQYF
>TRBJ1-4|TRBV6-1|NA
CASSEYTLTGTDNEKLFF
>TRBJ2-1|TRBV2|NA
CASSLLAGQFF
>TRBJ2-3|TRBV5-6|once
CASSLRRSTDTQYF
>TRBJ1-4|TRBV5-1|medium-sized
CASKETGSEKLFF
>TRBJ2-3|TRBV4-2|NA
CASSPGLGGTDTQYF
>TRBJ2-7|TRBV30|once
CAWSVFGRPYEQYF
>TRBJ2-7|TRBV7-8|NA
CASSRSSGGPTYEQYF
>TRBJ1-1|TRBV7-8|NA
CASSLTGTTEAFF
>TRBJ2-1|TRBV5-4|NA
CASSLQGLDINEQFF
>TRBJ1-1|TRBV18|once
CASSPNSRGRNTEAFF
>TRBJ2-3|TRBV5-6|NA
CASSPGRADTQYF
>TRBJ2-7|TRBV5-1|NA
CASSLSGGSYEQYF
>TRBJ1-5|TRBV4-2|NA
CASSQDQGEDQPQHF
>TRBJ2-2|TRBV7-7|NA
CASSPGTGSPGELFF
>TRBJ2-1|TRBV5-1|NA
CASSADNEQFF
>TRBJ2-1|TRBV2|NA
CASSDQRGRRNEQFF
>TRBJ1-1|TRBV6-1|NA
CASRGQGGSTEAFF
>TRBJ1-2|TRBV30|NA
CAWRKGLSGYTF
>TRBJ2-3|TRBV4-1|NA
CASSPDGVRTDTQYF
>TRBJ1-2|TRBV7-9|NA
CASSSFTGGYGYTF
>TRBJ2-7|TRBV19|NA
CASSRGVQDEQYF
>TRBJ2-5|TRBV18|once
CASSPDSSETQYF
>TRBJ2-1|TRBV10-3|NA
CAISEASGRVSEQFF
>TRBJ2-7|TRBV9|NA
CASSVNLGGVNEQYF
>TRBJ1-1|TRBV27|NA
CASSLRRLNTEAFF
>TRBJ1-1|TRBV6-5|NA
CASSSYRGTEAFF
>TRBJ2-5|TRBV28|NA
CASSTRSGSLQETQYF